A selection of T cell receptor beta chains follows, all from one sample in a study of OX40 agonist ivuxolimab in advanced cancers. Assay used: immunoSEQ multiplex PCR; TCRdb lists only in-frame clones, some missing. This table holds 65,000 to 95,000 clones, around 94% found once. The input for sequencing was CD4+ or CD8+ T cells sorted from blood, taken in a trial of the OX40 agonist ivuxolimab. The receptors were gathered from an adult with an advanced solid tumor such as melanoma, head and neck, liver or kidney cancer. The CDR3 runs from the conserved cysteine through the conserved F or W. Clone size is stated in some rows and not others, as once, few, many or a class when expanded.

13,TRBJ1-1,NA,TRBV5-6,CASSYRETTEAFF
16,TRBJ2-2,NA,TRBV19,CASSIVPGGAIGELFF
17,TRBJ2-5,NA,TRBV28,CASSTPRTSGSGETQYF
19,TRBJ2-1,NA,TRBV11-2,CASSPQWLSGGQRDNEQFF
14,TRBJ2-1,NA,TRBV7-9,CASSFKTSGNEQFF
15,TRBJ2-4,NA,TRBV18,CASSRSEIAKNIQYF
16,TRBJ2-5,once,TRBV4-3,CASSQEAGLAGDTQYF
16,TRBJ2-2,NA,TRBV7-7,CASSLAVGIDTGELFF
14,TRBJ1-1,NA,TRBV27,CASSLQGANTEAFF
14,TRBJ2-7,NA,TRBV6-1,CASSDYDISYEQYF
15,TRBJ2-1,NA,TRBV9,CASSAMGQPYNEQFF
14,TRBJ2-6,NA,TRBV27,CASSLVSGANVLTF
19,TRBJ1-1,NA,TRBV7-2,CASSLVPPGGYRGATEAFF
15,TRBJ1-1,few,TRBV18,CASSPRGQENTEAFF
13,TRBJ2-2,NA,TRBV6-6,CASTVSGKGELFF
16,TRBJ1-4,NA,TRBV2,CASSDPRQGRNEKLFF
15,TRBJ2-2,NA,TRBV4-1,CASSHSTGMAGELFF
14,TRBJ1-3,NA,TRBV28,CASSSGQGGNTIYF
11,TRBJ2-7,NA,TRBV19,CASTDNYEQYF
12,TRBJ1-1,NA,TRBV29-1,CSVAGQNTEAFF
18,TRBJ2-1,NA,TRBV9,CASSVATGGPNSYNEQFF
12,TRBJ2-2,NA,TRBV9,CASSVNTGELFF
13,TRBJ2-2,NA,TRBV27,CASSLSNTGELFF
13,TRBJ2-1,NA,TRBV7-9,CASSLVLENEQFF
16,TRBJ2-3,NA,TRBV4-1,CASSQRTSGATDTQYF
13,TRBJ2-5,NA,TRBV11-3,CASSPRGEETQYF
14,TRBJ2-3,NA,TRBV27,CASKGRGGGDTQYF
13,TRBJ2-7,once,TRBV27,CASSLGTVYEQYF
17,TRBJ2-3,NA,TRBV11-2,CASSLDLPAGGPNTQYF
15,TRBJ2-2,once,TRBV9,CASTTSGGPTGELFF
18,TRBJ2-1,NA,TRBV4-1,CASSLDSSGASSYNEQFF
14,TRBJ1-6,NA,TRBV5-1,CASRLGTGGSPLHF
15,TRBJ1-1,NA,TRBV11-1,CASSLEGYSNTEAFF
17,TRBJ1-3,NA,TRBV9,CASSSPLEGFGENTIYF
12,TRBJ2-7,NA,TRBV11-3,CASSLTGGEQYF
15,TRBJ2-1,NA,TRBV19,CASSITPNYDYEQFF
18,TRBJ1-2,NA,TRBV6-1,CASSVSAGQLASHYGYTF
15,TRBJ1-5,NA,TRBV7-9,CASSLGTDSNQPQHF
14,TRBJ1-5,NA,TRBV27,CASGNRDAGQPQHF
17,TRBJ1-5,NA,TRBV15,CATSRDRTGSINQPQHF
15,TRBJ1-2,NA,TRBV7-9,CASSWGTGSADGYTF
13,TRBJ2-7,NA,TRBV7-9,CASSFPSSYEQYF
13,TRBJ2-2,NA,TRBV29-1,CSVGKENTGELFF
17,TRBJ2-3,NA,TRBV9,CASSVAGSGGAPDTQYF
14,TRBJ2-7,once,TRBV5-1,CASSFGLAGDEQYF